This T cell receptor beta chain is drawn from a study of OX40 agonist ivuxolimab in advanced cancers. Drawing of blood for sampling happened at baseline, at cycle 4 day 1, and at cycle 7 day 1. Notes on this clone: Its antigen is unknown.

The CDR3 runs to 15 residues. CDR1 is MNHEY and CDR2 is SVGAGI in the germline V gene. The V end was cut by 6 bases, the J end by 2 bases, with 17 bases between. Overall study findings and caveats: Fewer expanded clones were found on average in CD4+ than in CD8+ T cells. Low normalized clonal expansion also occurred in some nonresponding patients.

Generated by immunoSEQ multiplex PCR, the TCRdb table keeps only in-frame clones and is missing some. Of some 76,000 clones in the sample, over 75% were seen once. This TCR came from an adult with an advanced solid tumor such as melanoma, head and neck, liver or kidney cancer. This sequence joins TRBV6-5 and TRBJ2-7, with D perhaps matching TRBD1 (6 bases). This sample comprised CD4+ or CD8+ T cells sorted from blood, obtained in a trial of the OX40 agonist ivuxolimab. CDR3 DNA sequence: TGTGCCAGCAGGTACCAGAACAGGGATCCCTACGAGCAGTACTTC. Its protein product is CASRYQNRDPYEQYF.